These 14 T cell receptor beta chains were all obtained from the same sample, sequenced in a study of memory CD4+ T cells and cytomegalovirus serostatus. Single viable CD3+CD4+CD8-CD45RO+ cells were sorted as the memory CD4+ T cells. Using immunoSEQ multiplex PCR, the repertoire was profiled, and TCRdb retains in-frame clones only, with some absent. The sample holds around 53,000 clones, about 80% seen once. Sequencing used memory CD4+ T cells from blood. The receptors were gathered from an adult in good health and CMV-seropositive.

The chain uses TRBV6-1 and TRBJ1-4; D call uncertain. V lost 7 bases and J lost 0, with 12 bases in between. Germline V gives CDR1 MNHNS, CDR2 SASEGT. This CDR3 is built from 15 residues. The CDR3 here is CASTRNFATNEKLFF. CDR3 nucleotides: TGTGCCAGCACTAGGAATTTTGCAACTAATGAAAAACTGTTTTTT.

The rearrangement uses TRBV5-1 and TRBJ1-2, with 10 bases matching TRBD1. Unmatched junction bases numbered 10, after V lost 4 bases and J lost 1 base. The germline gives CDR1 SGHRS, CDR2 YFSETQ. The CDR3 has 17 residues. This CDR3 reads CASSNGQGGFINYGYTF. CDR3 bases: TGCGCCAGCAGCAACGGACAGGGGGGCTTCATTAACTATGGCTACACCTTC.

CDR3 nucleotides: TGTGCCAGCAGGCCACAGGGAAGCTATGGCTACACCTTC. It yields the protein CASRPQGSYGYTF. This chain links TRBV28 with TRBJ1-2; a possible D gene is TRBD1 (6 bases). The germline CDR1 and CDR2 sequences are MDHEN and SYDVKM. The CDR3 totals 13 residues. Trimming left V 6 bases short and J 4 bases short, with 12 bases between.

This clone occurred once. The chain couples TRBV7-2 to TRBJ2-7; 10 bases are shared with TRBD1. Germline CDR1 reads SGHTA; CDR2 reads FQGNSA. There are 14 residues in the CDR3. Germline trimming cut 5 bases from V and 7 bases from J; bases unmatched to any gene: 8. In nucleotides, the CDR3 is TGTGCCAGCAGCCAATCCGGGACAGGGGAAGAGCAGTACTTC. Its protein is CASSQSGTGEEQYF.

The V call is TRBV12-5, the J call TRBJ1-2; tentatively, D is TRBD1 (5 bases). CDR1 is LGHNT and CDR2 is FRNRAP in the germline V gene. With 2 bases removed from V and 8 bases from J, the gap between germline ends came to 24 bases. The length of the CDR3 is 17 residues. CDR3 bases: TGTGCTAGTGGTTTGCCGGCCGGGACTTTAACGGCGGGGGGCTACACCTTC. The encoded protein is CASGLPAGTLTAGGYTF.

The chain recombines TRBV6-6 with TRBJ2-7; D is uncertain. Germline CDR1 reads MNHNY; CDR2 reads SVGAGI (reference sequence). V lost 6 bases to trimming and J lost 4 bases, with 13 bases between them. The CDR3 contains 13 residues. The CDR3 sequence is CASSLESRYEQYF. The CDR3 nucleotides read TGTGCCAGCAGCCTTGAGTCAAGGTACGAGCAGTACTTC.

This sequence joins TRBV28 and TRBJ2-5; D is uncertain. Per germline, CDR1 MDHEN and CDR2 SYDVKM. Trimming pared 4 bases from V and 2 bases from J, leaving 8 bases between. The CDR3 runs to 13 residues. The DNA for the CDR3 is TGTGCCAGCAGTTCCCCGGTTCAAGAGACCCAGTACTTC. It translates to CASSSPVQETQYF.

The V gene is TRBV10-3, the J gene TRBJ1-2; TRBD1 might be the D (5 bases). The CDR3 contains 15 residues. V was trimmed by 5 bases and J by 1 base, leaving 14 bases between them. In germline, CDR1 is ENHRY, CDR2 SYGVKD. CDR3 coding DNA: TGTGCCATCAGTACCCGGGACGGTCATAACTATGGCTACACCTTC. Amino acid sequence: CAISTRDGHNYGYTF.

The chain joins TRBV18 to TRBJ1-4; no reliable D call. V gave up 4 bases and J gave up 3 bases, with 9 bases separating them. The CDR3 extends over 14 amino acids. The germline CDR1 and CDR2 sequences are KGHSH and LQKENI. This CDR3 is CASSRGRANEKLFF. The CDR3 DNA sequence: TGTGCCAGCTCACGGGGAAGGGCTAATGAAAAACTGTTTTTT. Full variable domain (remainder filled in from reference TRBV18 and TRBJ1-4): NAGVMQNPRHLVRRRGQEARLRCSPMKGHSHVYWYRQLPEEGLKFMVYLQKENIIDESGMPKERFSAEFPKEGPSILRIQQVVRGDSAAYFCASSRGRANEKLFFGSGTQLSVL.

V usage is TRBV5-1 and J usage is TRBJ2-5; 10 bases match TRBD1. The CDR3 runs to 14 residues. Germline CDR1 and CDR2: SGHRS and YFSETQ. V trimming: 4 bases; J trimming: 9 bases; junction bases outside the gene matches: 9. This CDR3 reads CASSERTGGVPQYF. The CDR3 DNA is TGCGCCAGCAGCGAAAGGACAGGGGGGGTCCCCCAGTACTTC.

The chain uses TRBV7-9 and TRBJ2-5, with 9 bases fitting TRBD1. Germline trimming cut 5 bases from V and 1 base from J; bases unmatched to any gene: 5. This CDR3 contains 15 residues. Germline loops: CDR1 SEHNR, CDR2 FQNEAQ (reference sequence). DNA for the CDR3: TGTGCCAGCAGCGGGACAGGGACAACCCAAGAGACCCAGTACTTC. The encoded protein is CASSGTGTTQETQYF.

The chain joins TRBV18 to TRBJ1-1; 7 bases are a match to TRBD1. From germline, CDR1 is KGHSH and CDR2 LQKENI. This CDR3 spans 13 amino acids. V lost 5 bases to trimming and J lost 3 bases; unmatched junction nucleotides: 3. The CDR3 reads CASSSDRDTEAFF. CDR3 nucleotide sequence: TGTGCCAGCTCATCCGACAGGGACACTGAAGCTTTCTTT.

V is TRBV27 and J is TRBJ1-2; D gene uncertain. V was cut by 7 bases and J by 1 base, with 13 bases left in between. The germline V gene encodes CDR1 MNHEY and CDR2 SMNVEV (reference sequence). The CDR3 spans 14 residues. CDR3 bases: TGTGCCAGCAAAAATGCGGTCGATAACTATGGCTACACCTTC. This encodes CASKNAVDNYGYTF.

The rearrangement uses TRBV6-5 and TRBJ1-1; D gene unclear. This CDR3 has 14 amino acids. The V gene's germline CDR1 is MNHEY and CDR2 SVGAGI. Trimming took 0 bases from V and 10 from J, leaving 15 bases between them. CDR3 DNA: TGTGCCAGCAGTTACTCCCTCCTCCAGGCCGGAGCTTTCTTT. Translation: CASSYSLLQAGAFF.